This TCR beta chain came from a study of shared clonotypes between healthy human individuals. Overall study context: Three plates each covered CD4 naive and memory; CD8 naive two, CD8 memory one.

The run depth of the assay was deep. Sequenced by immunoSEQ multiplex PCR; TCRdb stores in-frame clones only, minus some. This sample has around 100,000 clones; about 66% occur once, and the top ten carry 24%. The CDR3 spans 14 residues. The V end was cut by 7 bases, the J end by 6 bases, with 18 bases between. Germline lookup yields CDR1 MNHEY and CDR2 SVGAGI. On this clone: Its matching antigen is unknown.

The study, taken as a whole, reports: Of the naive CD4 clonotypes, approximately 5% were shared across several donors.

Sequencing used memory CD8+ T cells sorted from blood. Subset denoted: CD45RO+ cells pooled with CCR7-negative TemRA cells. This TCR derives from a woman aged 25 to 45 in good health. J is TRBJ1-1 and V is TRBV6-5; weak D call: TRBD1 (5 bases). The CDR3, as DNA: TGTGCCAGCAATTTTGGGGGAACGGGGTCTGAAGCTTTCTTT. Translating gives CASNFGGTGSEAFF.